The 4 T cell receptor beta chains given below trace back to one sample, sequenced in a study of blood T cell repertoires in COVID-19. Generated by immunoSEQ multiplex PCR, the TCRdb table keeps only in-frame clones and is missing some. The table has around 300,000 clones, 88% seen once. Sequencing was done on a sample of PBMCs or T cells enriched from blood (not recorded which). These receptors were collected from a woman aged 30 to 39 who had recovered from COVID-19.

Comment on this clone: The sample carries other DNA sequences with the same CDR3. V gene TRBV5-1 combines with J gene TRBJ1-1; no clear D. Germline lookup yields CDR1 SGHRS and CDR2 YFSETQ. The CDR3 length is 12 residues. V lost 5 bases, J lost 3 bases, and 8 bases lay in between. The CDR3 DNA follows: TGCGCCAGCAGTACGGGATACACTGAAGCTTTCTTT. Encoded protein: CASSTGYTEAFF.

V gene TRBV6-5 combines with J gene TRBJ1-1; weak D call: TRBD1 (6 bases). The V end lost 7 bases, the J end lost 3 bases, and 15 bases lay between the germline ends. CDR1 is MNHEY, CDR2 SVGAGI, per germline. The CDR3 is 14 amino acids. Here the CDR3 reads CASTKRGRDTEAFF. CDR3 bases: TGTGCCAGCACTAAAAGGGGGAGGGACACTGAAGCTTTCTTT.

As DNA, the CDR3 is TGTGCCAGCAGCAAAGAGAATATGGACTCCAAACACCAAGAGACCCAGTACTTC. Translated: CASSKENMDSKHQETQYF. V and J are TRBV21-1 and TRBJ2-5; TRBD2 was called by the table and not checked on the DNA. TRBV21-1 is designated a pseudogene. CDR3 length: 18 amino acids.

This clone was observed once. The chain combines TRBV10-3 with TRBJ2-3; weak D call: TRBD1 (5 bases). Trimming took off 2 bases at V and 4 bases at J, with 13 bases between the two ends. The CDR3 totals 15 residues. Germline-derived CDR1 and CDR2 are ENHRY and SYGVKD. CDR3 protein: CAISEKGSSADTQYF. The CDR3 nucleotides read TGTGCCATCAGTGAGAAGGGGTCGAGCGCAGATACGCAGTATTTT.